This T cell receptor beta chain comes out of a study of PD-1 and CTLA-4 blockade in melanoma. Clones were read by immunoSEQ multiplex PCR, and TCRdb kept only the in-frame ones, dropping some. The data contain tens of thousands of clones, approximately 90% of them seen just once; the ten biggest clones take up about 9.4%. The CDR3 spans 13 residues. Trimming took 7 bases from V and 7 from J, leaving 15 bases between them. CDR1 is SGHRS, CDR2 YFSETQ, per germline. The sequence derives from a human donor with melanoma. The material sequenced was CD8+ T cells from peripheral blood, taken from a patient given anti-PD-1 treatment. J is TRBJ2-1 and V is TRBV5-1, with a tentative D call TRBD1 (6 bases). The CDR3 here is CASSGVMGNEQFF. The CDR3 bases are TGCGCCAGCTCAGGGGTCATGGGGAATGAGCAGTTCTTC.